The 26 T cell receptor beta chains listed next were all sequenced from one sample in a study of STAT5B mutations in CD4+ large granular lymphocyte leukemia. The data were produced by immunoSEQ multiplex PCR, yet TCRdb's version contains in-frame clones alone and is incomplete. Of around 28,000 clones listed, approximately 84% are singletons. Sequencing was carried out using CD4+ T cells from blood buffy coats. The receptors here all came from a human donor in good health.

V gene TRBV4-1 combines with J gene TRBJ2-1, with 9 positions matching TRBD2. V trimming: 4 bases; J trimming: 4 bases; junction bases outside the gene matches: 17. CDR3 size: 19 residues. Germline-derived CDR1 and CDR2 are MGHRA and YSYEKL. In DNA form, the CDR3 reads TGCGCCAGCAGCCGACGAGGCGGGAGGGCCGACGGTGGTTACAATGAGCAGTTCTTC. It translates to CASSRRGGRADGGYNEQFF.

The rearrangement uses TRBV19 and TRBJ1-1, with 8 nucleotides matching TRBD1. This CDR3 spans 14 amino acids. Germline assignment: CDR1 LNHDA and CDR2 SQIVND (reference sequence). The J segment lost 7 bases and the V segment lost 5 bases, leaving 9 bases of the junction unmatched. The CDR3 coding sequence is TGTGCCAGTAGTGGGACAGGACGAATCTTTGAAGCTTTCTTT. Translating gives CASSGTGRIFEAFF. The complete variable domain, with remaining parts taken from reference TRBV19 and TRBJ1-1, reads DGGITQSPKYLFRKEGQNVTLSCEQNLNHDAMYWYRQDPGQGLRLIYYSQIVNDFQKGDIAEGYSVSREKKESFPLTVTSAQKNPTAFYLCASSGTGRIFEAFFGQGTRLTVV.

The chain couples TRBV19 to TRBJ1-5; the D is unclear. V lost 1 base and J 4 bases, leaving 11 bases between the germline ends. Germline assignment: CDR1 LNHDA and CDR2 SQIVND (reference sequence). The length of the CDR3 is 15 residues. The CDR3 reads CASSIGTPGNQPQHF. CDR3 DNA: TGTGCCAGTAGTATAGGGACCCCGGGGAATCAGCCCCAGCATTTT.

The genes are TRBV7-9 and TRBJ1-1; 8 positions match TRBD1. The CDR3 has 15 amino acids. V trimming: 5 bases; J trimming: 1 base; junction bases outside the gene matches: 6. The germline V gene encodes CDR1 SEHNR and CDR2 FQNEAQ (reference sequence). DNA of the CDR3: TGTGCCAGCAGCCCCCGGACAGGGCAGAACACTGAAGCTTTCTTT. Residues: CASSPRTGQNTEAFF.

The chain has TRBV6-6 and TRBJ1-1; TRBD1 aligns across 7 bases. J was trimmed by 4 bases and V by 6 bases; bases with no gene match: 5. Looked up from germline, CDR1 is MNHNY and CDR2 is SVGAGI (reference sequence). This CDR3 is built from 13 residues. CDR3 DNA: TGTGCCAGCAGAGGACAGGTGGGCACTGAAGCTTTCTTT. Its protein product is CASRGQVGTEAFF.

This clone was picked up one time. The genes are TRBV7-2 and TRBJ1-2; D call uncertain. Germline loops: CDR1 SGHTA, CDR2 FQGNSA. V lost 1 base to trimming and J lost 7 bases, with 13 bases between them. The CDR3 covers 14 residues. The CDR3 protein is CASSLGDNSGGYTF. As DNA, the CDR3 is TGTGCCAGCAGCTTAGGCGACAACTCGGGTGGCTACACCTTC. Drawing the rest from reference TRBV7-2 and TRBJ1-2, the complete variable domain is GAGVSQSPSNKVTEKGKDVELRCDPISGHTALYWYRQSLGQGLEFLIYFQGNSAPDKSGLPSDRFSAERTGGSVSTLTIQRTQQEDSAVYLCASSLGDNSGGYTFGSGTRLTVV.

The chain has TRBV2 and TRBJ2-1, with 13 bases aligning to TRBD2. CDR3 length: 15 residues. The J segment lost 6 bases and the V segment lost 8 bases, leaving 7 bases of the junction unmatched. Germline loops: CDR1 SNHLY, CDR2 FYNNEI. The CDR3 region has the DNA TGTGCCAGCGAGAGGGGGACTAGCGGGGTCAATGAGCAGTTCTTC. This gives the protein CASERGTSGVNEQFF. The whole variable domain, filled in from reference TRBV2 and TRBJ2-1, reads EPEVTQTPSHQVTQMGQEVILRCVPISNHLYFYWYRQILGQKVEFLVSFYNNEISEKSEIFDDQFSVERPDGSNFTLKIRSTKLEDSAMYFCASERGTSGVNEQFFGPGTRLTVL.

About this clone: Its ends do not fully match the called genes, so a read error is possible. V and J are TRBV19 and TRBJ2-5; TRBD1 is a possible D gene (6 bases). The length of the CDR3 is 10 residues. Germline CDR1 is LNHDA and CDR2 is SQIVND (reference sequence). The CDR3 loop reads CPGTLHVGDF. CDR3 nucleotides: TGCCCCGGGACACTCCATGTGGGGGACTTC.

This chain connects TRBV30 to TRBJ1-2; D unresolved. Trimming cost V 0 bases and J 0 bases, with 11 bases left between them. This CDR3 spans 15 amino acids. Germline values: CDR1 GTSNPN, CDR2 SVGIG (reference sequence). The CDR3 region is CAWSVGSSTNYGYTF. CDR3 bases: TGTGCCTGGAGTGTAGGGAGCTCTACTAACTATGGCTACACCTTC.

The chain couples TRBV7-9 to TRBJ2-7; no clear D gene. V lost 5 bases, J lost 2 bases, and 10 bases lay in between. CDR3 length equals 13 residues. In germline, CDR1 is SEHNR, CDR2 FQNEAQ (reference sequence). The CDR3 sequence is CASSPSAAYEQYF. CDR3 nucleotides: TGTGCCAGCAGCCCATCGGCAGCCTACGAGCAGTACTTC.

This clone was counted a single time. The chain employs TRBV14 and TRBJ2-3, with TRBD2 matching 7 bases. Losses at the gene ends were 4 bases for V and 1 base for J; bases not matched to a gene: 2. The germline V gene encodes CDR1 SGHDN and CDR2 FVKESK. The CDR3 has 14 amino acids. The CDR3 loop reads CASSRGRGTDTQYF. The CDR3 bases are TGTGCCAGCAGCCGAGGGAGGGGCACAGATACGCAGTATTTT.

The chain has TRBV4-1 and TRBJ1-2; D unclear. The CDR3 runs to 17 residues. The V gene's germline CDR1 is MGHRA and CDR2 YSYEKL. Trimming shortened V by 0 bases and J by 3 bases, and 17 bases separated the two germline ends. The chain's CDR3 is CASSQDQYLPGDYGYTF. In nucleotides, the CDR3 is TGCGCCAGCAGCCAAGATCAGTACTTACCAGGAGACTATGGCTACACCTTC.

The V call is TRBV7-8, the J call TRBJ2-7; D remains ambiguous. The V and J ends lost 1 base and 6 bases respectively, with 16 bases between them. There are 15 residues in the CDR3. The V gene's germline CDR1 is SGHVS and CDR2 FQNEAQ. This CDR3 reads CASSLVPGQASEQYF. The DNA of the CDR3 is TGTGCCAGCAGCTTAGTTCCAGGCCAGGCCAGCGAGCAGTACTTC. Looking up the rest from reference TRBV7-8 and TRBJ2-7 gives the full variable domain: GAGVSQSPRYKVAKRGQDVALRCDPISGHVSLFWYQQALGQGPEFLTYFQNEAQLDKSGLPSDRFFAERPEGSVSTLKIQRTQQEDSAVYLCASSLVPGQASEQYFGPGTRLTVT.

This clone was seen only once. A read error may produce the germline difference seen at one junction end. The CDR3 DNA reads TGTGCCAGCAGATTAGGGGCAGGGGGCGTGGAGACCCAGTACTTC. Translation gives CASRLGAGGVETQYF. The rearrangement joins TRBV11-3 to TRBJ2-5; 8 bases fit TRBD1. CDR1 is SGHNT, CDR2 YENEEA, per germline. The CDR3 loop spans 15 amino acids.

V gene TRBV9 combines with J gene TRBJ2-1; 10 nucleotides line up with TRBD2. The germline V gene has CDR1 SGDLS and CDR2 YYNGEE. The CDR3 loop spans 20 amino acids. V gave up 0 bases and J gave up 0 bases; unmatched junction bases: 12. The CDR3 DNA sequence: TGTGCCAGCAGCGTAGGTCCTAGCGGGAGCCCCTTATCCTCCTACAATGAGCAGTTCTTC. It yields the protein CASSVGPSGSPLSSYNEQFF.

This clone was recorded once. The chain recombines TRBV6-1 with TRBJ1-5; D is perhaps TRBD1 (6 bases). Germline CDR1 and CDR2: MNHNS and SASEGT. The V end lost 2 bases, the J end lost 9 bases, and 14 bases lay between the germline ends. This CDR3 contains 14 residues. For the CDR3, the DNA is TGTGCCAGCAGTGAACAGGGGCTCCAACTGCCCCAGCATTTT. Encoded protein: CASSEQGLQLPQHF.

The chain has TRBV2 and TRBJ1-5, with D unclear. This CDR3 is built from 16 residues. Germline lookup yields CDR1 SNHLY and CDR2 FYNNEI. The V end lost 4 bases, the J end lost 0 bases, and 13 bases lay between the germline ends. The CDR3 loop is CASSGPGGNSNQPQHF. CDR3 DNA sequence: TGTGCCAGCAGTGGGCCAGGCGGCAATAGCAATCAGCCCCAGCATTTT.

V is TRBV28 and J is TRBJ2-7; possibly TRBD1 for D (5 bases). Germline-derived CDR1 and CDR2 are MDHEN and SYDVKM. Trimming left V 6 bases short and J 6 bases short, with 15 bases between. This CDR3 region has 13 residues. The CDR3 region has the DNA TGTGCCAGCAGCACATCGGGTGGGGCCGAGCAGTACTTC. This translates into CASSTSGGAEQYF.

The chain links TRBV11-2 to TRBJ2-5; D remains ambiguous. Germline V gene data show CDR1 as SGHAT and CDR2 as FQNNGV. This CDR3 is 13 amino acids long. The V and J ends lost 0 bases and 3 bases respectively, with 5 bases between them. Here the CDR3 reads CASSLDLEETQYF. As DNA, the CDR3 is TGTGCCAGCAGCTTAGATCTGGAAGAGACCCAGTACTTC.

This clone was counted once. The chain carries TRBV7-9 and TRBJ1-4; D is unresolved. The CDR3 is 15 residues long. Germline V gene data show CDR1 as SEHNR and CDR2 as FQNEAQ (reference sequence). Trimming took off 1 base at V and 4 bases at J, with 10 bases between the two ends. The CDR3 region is CASSLEGGINEKLFF. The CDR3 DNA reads TGTGCCAGCAGCTTAGAAGGAGGTATTAATGAAAAACTGTTTTTT.

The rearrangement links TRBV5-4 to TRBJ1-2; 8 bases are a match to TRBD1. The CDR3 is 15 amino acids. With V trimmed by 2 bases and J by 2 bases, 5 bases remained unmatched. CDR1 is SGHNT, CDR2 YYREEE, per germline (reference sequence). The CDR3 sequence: CASSFPGGANYGYTF. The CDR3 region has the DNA TGTGCCAGCAGCTTCCCAGGGGGCGCGAACTATGGCTACACCTTC.

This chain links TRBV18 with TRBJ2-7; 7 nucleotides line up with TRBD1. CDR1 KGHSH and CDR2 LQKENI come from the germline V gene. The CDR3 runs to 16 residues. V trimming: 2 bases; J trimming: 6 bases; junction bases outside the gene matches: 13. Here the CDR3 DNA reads TGTGCCAGCTCACCAGGTTTATTTAGGGGGCATGTCGAGCAGTACGTC. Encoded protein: CASSPGLFRGHVEQYV.

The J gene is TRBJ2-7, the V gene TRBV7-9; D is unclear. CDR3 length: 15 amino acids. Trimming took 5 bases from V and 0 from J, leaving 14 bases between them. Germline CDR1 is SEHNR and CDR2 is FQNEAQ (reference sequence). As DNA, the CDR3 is TGTGCCAGCAGCCCCCGGACGTGGAGCTCCTACGAGCAGTACTTC. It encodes CASSPRTWSSYEQYF.

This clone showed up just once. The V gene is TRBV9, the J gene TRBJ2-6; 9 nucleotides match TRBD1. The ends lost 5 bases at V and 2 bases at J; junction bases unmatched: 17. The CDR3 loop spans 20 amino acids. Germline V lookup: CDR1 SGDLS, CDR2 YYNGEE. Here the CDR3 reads CASSLFPPGQGQAGANVLTF. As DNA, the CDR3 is TGTGCCAGCAGTCTTTTCCCCCCGGGACAGGGACAAGCTGGGGCCAACGTCCTGACTTTC. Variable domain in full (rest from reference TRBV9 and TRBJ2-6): DSGVTQTPKHLITATGQRVTLRCSPRSGDLSVYWYQQSLDQGLQFLIQYYNGEERAKGNILERFSAQQFPDLHSELNLSSLELGDSALYFCASSLFPPGQGQAGANVLTFGAGSRLTVL.

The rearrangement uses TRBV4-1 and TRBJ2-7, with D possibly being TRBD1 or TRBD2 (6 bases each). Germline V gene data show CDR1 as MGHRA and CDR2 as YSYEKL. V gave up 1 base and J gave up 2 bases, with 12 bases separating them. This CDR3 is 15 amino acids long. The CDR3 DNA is TGCGCCAGCAGCCAAGCCCAACGGGGGCCCTACGAGCAGTACGTC. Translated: CASSQAQRGPYEQYV.

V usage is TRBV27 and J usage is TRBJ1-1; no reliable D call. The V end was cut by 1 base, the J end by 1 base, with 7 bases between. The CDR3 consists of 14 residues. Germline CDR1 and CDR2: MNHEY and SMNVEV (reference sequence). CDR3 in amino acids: CASSLFPANTEAFF. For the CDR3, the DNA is TGTGCCAGCAGTTTATTTCCGGCGAACACTGAAGCTTTCTTT.